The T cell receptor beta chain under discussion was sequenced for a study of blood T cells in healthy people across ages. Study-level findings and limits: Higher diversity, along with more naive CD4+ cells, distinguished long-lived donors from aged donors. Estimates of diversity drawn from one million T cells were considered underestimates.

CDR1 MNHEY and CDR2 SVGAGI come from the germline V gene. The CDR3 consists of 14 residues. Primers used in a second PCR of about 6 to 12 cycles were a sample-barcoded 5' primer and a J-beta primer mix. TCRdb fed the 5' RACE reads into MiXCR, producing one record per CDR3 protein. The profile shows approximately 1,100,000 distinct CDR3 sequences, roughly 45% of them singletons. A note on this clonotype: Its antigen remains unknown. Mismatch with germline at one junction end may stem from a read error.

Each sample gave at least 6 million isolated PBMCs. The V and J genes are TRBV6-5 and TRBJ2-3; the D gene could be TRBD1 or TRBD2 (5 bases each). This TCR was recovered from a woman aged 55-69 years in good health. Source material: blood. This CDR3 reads CAGSSYGTEDTQYF. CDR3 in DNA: TGTGCCGGCAGCTCCTACGGGACGGAGGATACGCAGTATTTT.